A selection of T cell receptor beta chains follows, all from one sample in a study of PD-1 blockade in classical Hodgkin lymphoma. Some clones are missing from TCRdb's copy, which holds only in-frame ones; the method was immunoSEQ multiplex PCR. This table holds approximately 84,000 clones, 83% found once. The starting material was peripheral blood mononuclear cells (PBMCs), obtained before the fourth cycle of nivolumab. The receptors shown here come from a human donor with classical Hodgkin lymphoma. CDR3s include the opening cysteine and the closing phenylalanine or tryptophan. The order of the fields is D gene, clone size, J gene, V gene, CDR3 protein, CDR3 DNA. A D gene is named only where the DNA matches it firmly. The size field is filled for only some rows; it gives once, few, many or a size class.

>.|.|TRBJ2-1|TRBV18
CASSPTDSFSYNEQFF
TGTGCCAGCTCACCCACAGACAGTTTCTCCTACAATGAGCAGTTCTTC
>TRBD2|.|TRBJ2-7|TRBV11-2
CASSPGTSGLRGQYF
TGTGCCAGCAGCCCCGGGACTAGCGGCCTACGCGGGCAGTACTTC
>.|.|TRBJ2-2|TRBV6-5
CASSKDRTNTGELFF
TGTGCCAGCAGTAAGGACAGAACGAACACCGGGGAGCTGTTTTTT
>TRBD2|.|TRBJ2-5|TRBV9
CASSAAGTRGETQYF
TGTGCCAGCAGCGCAGCCGGGACTAGGGGTGAGACCCAGTACTTC
>.|.|TRBJ1-1|TRBV10-3
CAISESLSGGGNTEAFF
TGTGCCATCAGTGAGTCACTCTCGGGAGGTGGGAACACTGAAGCTTTCTTT
>.|.|TRBJ2-3|TRBV2
CASSESLAADTQYF
TGTGCCAGCAGTGAATCGCTAGCCGCAGATACGCAGTATTTT
>.|once|TRBJ1-2|TRBV5-1
CASSLVTDVGYTF
TGCGCCAGCAGCTTGGTAACGGATGTTGGCTACACCTTC
>TRBD2|.|TRBJ2-3|TRBV27
CASGSGSRGTQYF
TGTGCCAGCGGTAGCGGGAGTAGGGGTACGCAGTATTTT
>.|.|TRBJ2-2|TRBV29-1
CSVGGTATGELFF
TGCAGCGTTGGAGGGACGGCCACCGGGGAGCTGTTTTTT
>.|.|TRBJ2-2|TRBV6-6
CASSTAGELFF
TGTGCCAGCAGTACGGCCGGGGAGCTGTTTTTT
>.|.|TRBJ2-1|TRBV9
CASSAADRNEQFF
TGTGCCAGCAGCGCTGCTGACAGGAATGAGCAGTTCTTC
>TRBD1|.|TRBJ1-1|TRBV15
CATSSRQGNTEAFF
TGTGCCACCAGCAGCCGACAGGGGAACACTGAAGCTTTCTTT
>TRBD1|.|TRBJ2-7|TRBV28
CASKGQGRSSYEQYF
TGTGCCAGCAAGGGACAGGGTAGAAGCTCCTACGAGCAGTACTTC
>TRBD2|.|TRBJ2-1|TRBV2
CASTRPGVAGEKYNEQFF
TGTGCCAGCACTAGGCCGGGGGTAGCGGGAGAAAAATACAATGAGCAGTTCTTC
>.|.|TRBJ1-1|TRBV5-5
CASSKGQLTNTEAFF
TGTGCCAGCAGCAAGGGCCAATTGACTAACACTGAAGCTTTCTTT
>.|.|TRBJ1-5|TRBV30
CAWSVQMGVNQPQHF
TGTGCCTGGAGTGTACAAATGGGGGTAAATCAGCCCCAGCATTTT
>.|.|TRBJ1-4|TRBV5-4
CASSGGGRGTQKLFF
TGTGCCAGCAGCGGGGGGGGAAGAGGAACCCAAAAACTGTTTTTT
>TRBD2|.|TRBJ2-2|TRBV30
CACSGRAGGELFF
TGTGCCTGTAGCGGGAGGGCCGGCGGGGAGCTGTTTTTT
>.|.|TRBJ2-1|TRBV7-9
CASRGLMRDNEQFF
TGTGCCAGCAGAGGCCTAATGCGGGACAATGAGCAGTTCTTC
>.|.|TRBJ2-5|TRBV5-1
CASSPQPEETQYF
TGCGCCAGCAGCCCGCAGCCGGAGGAGACCCAGTACTTC
>.|.|TRBJ1-1|TRBV27
CASSFWGTAGTEAFF
TGTGCCAGCAGTTTTTGGGGGACGGCGGGCACTGAAGCTTTCTTT
>.|.|TRBJ1-1|TRBV5-6
CASRRPGSTEAFF
TGTGCCAGCAGACGCCCGGGTAGCACTGAAGCTTTCTTT
>.|.|TRBJ2-7|TRBV14
CASSQIPSAGAEQYF
TGTGCCAGCAGCCAAATACCCTCCGCGGGGGCCGAGCAGTACTTC
>TRBD1|.|TRBJ2-2|TRBV5-1
CASSSRQGRTGELFF
TGCGCCAGCAGCTCCCGACAGGGGCGCACCGGGGAGCTGTTTTTT
>TRBD2|once|TRBJ2-1|TRBV30
CAWTSGLAGFGEQFF
TGTGCCTGGACCTCCGGACTAGCGGGATTTGGTGAGCAGTTCTTC
>.|.|TRBJ2-2|TRBV6-4
CASSVEGGTGELFF
TGTGCCAGCAGTGTGGAGGGGGGCACCGGGGAGCTGTTTTTT
>.|.|TRBJ1-2|TRBV5-4
CASSPVTRDGGYTF
TGTGCCAGCAGCCCAGTGACACGAGATGGTGGCTACACCTTC
>.|.|TRBJ2-2|TRBV5-6
CASSYGPANTGELFF
TGTGCCAGCAGTTACGGACCCGCGAACACCGGGGAGCTGTTTTTT
>.|.|TRBJ2-4|TRBV7-2
CASSPSPGVGGIQYF
TGTGCCAGCAGCCCAAGTCCAGGGGTAGGAGGCATTCAGTACTTC
>.|.|TRBJ1-5|TRBV2
CASSEYQDQPQHF
TGTGCCAGCAGTGAATATCAAGATCAGCCCCAGCATTTT
>TRBD1|.|TRBJ2-1|TRBV4-2
CASSQVTGGSSYNEQFF
TGTGCCAGCAGCCAAGTAACAGGGGGGAGCTCCTACAATGAGCAGTTCTTC
>TRBD2|.|TRBJ2-2|TRBV14
CASSLPPGGRGTGELFF
TGTGCCAGCAGCCTCCCCCCGGGGGGGAGAGGCACCGGGGAGCTGTTTTTT
>TRBD1|.|TRBJ1-2|TRBV10-3
CAISETQGATGYTF
TGTGCCATCAGTGAGACCCAGGGGGCGACTGGCTACACCTTC
>.|once|TRBJ1-5|TRBV19
CASSISAGGHQPQHF
TGTGCCAGTAGTATCTCGGCAGGCGGCCATCAGCCCCAGCATTTT
>TRBD2|.|TRBJ2-3|TRBV7-2
CASSVLAGSTDTQYF
TGTGCCAGCAGCGTCCTAGCGGGGAGCACAGATACGCAGTATTTT
>.|.|TRBJ2-2|TRBV9
CASSVVFTGELFF
TGTGCCAGCAGCGTAGTTTTCACCGGGGAGCTGTTTTTT
>TRBD2|.|TRBJ2-1|TRBV7-2
CASSLAGLARNEQFF
TGTGCCAGCAGCTTAGCAGGACTAGCGAGGAATGAGCAGTTCTTC
>TRBD1|once|TRBJ2-2|TRBV7-6
CASSLRDSGNGELFF
TGTGCCAGCAGCTTGAGGGACAGTGGAAACGGGGAGCTGTTTTTT
>TRBD2|.|TRBJ2-5|TRBV7-2
CASSLRLAGGGETQYF
TGTGCCAGCAGCTTAAGGCTAGCGGGAGGAGGAGAGACCCAGTACTTC
>.|.|TRBJ2-1|TRBV6-6
CASSYQERHEQFF
TGTGCCAGCAGTTACCAAGAGAGACATGAGCAGTTCTTC
>.|once|TRBJ1-1|TRBV7-9
CASSLDYGGTEAFF
TGTGCCAGCAGCTTAGATTACGGGGGCACTGAAGCTTTCTTT
>.|.|TRBJ1-2|TRBV28
CASTILTRLGSPTF
TGTGCCAGCACCATACTTACTCGTCTTGGGTCTCCCACCTTC
>.|.|TRBJ1-1|TRBV30
CACRDLNTEAFF
TGTGCCTGCAGGGACTTGAACACTGAAGCTTTCTTT
>TRBD1|.|TRBJ2-1|TRBV9
CASSETGWNNEQFF
TGTGCCAGCAGCGAGACAGGGTGGAACAATGAGCAGTTCTTC
>.|.|TRBJ2-2|TRBV27
CASRRAESTGELFF
TGTGCCAGCCGACGGGCCGAAAGCACCGGGGAGCTGTTTTTT
>TRBD1|medium-sized|TRBJ2-1|TRBV5-1
CAKQNSETGDEQFF
TGCGCCAAGCAGAATTCCGAAACAGGGGATGAGCAGTTCTTC
>.|.|TRBJ2-1|TRBV11-2
CASSSQLEQFF
TGTGCCAGCAGCTCTCAGCTAGAGCAGTTCTTC
>TRBD2|.|TRBJ2-1|TRBV11-3
CASSLGTSRGEQFF
TGTGCCAGCAGCCTTGGGACTAGTAGGGGTGAGCAGTTCTTC
>.|few|TRBJ2-1|TRBV12-2
CASRLVSAGGPNEQFF
TGTGCAAGTCGCTTAGTCTCAGCGGGAGGTCCCAATGAGCAGTTCTTC
>TRBD2|.|TRBJ2-7|TRBV19
CASSRLAGGGYEQYF
TGTGCCAGTAGTAGGCTAGCGGGAGGAGGTTACGAGCAGTACTTC